This T cell receptor (beta chain) was sequenced in a study of identical twins. Study-level points and caveats: The study found excess low generation probability among twin-shared out-of-frame alpha sequences.

This CDR3 comprises 15 residues. This clonotype was found a few times. What it recognizes is unknown. MiXCR was run by TCRdb on the 5' RACE reads, yielding one entry per CDR3 protein. The data contain about 220,000 distinct CDR3 sequences, around 8% of them singletons. These data were likewise used in another study, on yellow fever vaccine responses in identical twins.

V and J are TRBV21-1 and TRBJ2-7. TRBV21-1 counts as a pseudogene. The sequence derives from a woman between 18 and 29 years old in good health. Sequenced sample: memory (CD45RO+) T cells sorted from blood. In nucleotides, the CDR3 is TGTGCCAGCAGCAAAGCGGGGATCCCCTCCTACGAGCAGTACTTC. Protein sequence: CASSKAGIPSYEQYF.